This T cell receptor (beta chain) was captured by sequencing in a study of cytomegalovirus exposure and HLA in healthy donors. Study-level results: Excluded: some indistinguishable V segments such as TRBV6-2 and TRBV6-3.

In this sample, this clone turned up a few times. As yet, its antigen is unknown. PCR amplification relied on 60 Vbeta primers (plus 13 Jbeta primers). The method was immunoSEQ multiplex PCR; TCRdb's version includes in-frame clones alone and lacks a portion of them. This table has approximately 160,000 clones, approximately 70% appearing once. Trimming left V 4 bases short and J 0 bases short, with 14 bases between. The CDR3 consists of 16 residues. The germline V gene has CDR1 SGHDT and CDR2 YYEEEE. Sequencing input: PBMCs. The sequence came from a woman between 35 and 50 years old in good health and CMV-seropositive. The rearrangement joins TRBV5-6 to TRBJ1-5; a possible D gene is TRBD1 (5 bases). CDR3 sequence reads: CASSRYRQSSNQPQHF. Here the CDR3 DNA reads TGTGCCAGCAGCCGTTACCGACAGAGTAGCAATCAGCCCCAGCATTTT.